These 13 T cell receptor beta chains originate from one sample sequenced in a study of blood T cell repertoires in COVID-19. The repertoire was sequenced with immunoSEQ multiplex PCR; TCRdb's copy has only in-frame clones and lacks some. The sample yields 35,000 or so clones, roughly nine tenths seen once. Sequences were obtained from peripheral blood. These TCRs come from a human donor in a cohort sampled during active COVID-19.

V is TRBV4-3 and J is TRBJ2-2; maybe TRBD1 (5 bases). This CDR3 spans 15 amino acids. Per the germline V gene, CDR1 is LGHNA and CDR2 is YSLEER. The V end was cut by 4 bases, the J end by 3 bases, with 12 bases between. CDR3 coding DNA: TGCGCCAGCAGCCGACAGAACCTAGACACCGGGGAGCTGTTTTTT. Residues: CASSRQNLDTGELFF.

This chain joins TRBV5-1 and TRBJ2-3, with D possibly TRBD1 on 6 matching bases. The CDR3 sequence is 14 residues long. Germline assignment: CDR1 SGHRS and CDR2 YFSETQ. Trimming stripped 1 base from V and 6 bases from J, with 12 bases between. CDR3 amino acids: CASSLQGTKDTQYF. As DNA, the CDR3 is TGCGCCAGCAGCTTGCAGGGGACCAAGGATACGCAGTATTTT. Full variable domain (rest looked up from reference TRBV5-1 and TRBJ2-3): KAGVTQTPRYLIKTRGQQVTLSCSPISGHRSVSWYQQTPGQGLQFLFEYFSETQRNKGNFPGRFSGRQFSNSRSEMNVSTLELGDSALYLCASSLQGTKDTQYFGPGTRLTVL.

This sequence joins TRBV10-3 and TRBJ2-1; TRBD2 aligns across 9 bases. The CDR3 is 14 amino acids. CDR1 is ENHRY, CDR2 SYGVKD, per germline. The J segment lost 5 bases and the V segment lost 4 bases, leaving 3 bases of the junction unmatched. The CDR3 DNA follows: TGTGCCATCAGTGGACTAGCGGATAACAATGAGCAGTTCTTC. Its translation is CAISGLADNNEQFF.

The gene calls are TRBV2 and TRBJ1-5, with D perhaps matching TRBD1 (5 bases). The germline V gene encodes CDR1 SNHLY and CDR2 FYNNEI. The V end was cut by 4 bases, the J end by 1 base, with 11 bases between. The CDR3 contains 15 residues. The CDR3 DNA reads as TGTGCCAGCAGTGGGGAGGGGTCCAGCAATCAGCCCCAGCATTTT. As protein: CASSGEGSSNQPQHF.

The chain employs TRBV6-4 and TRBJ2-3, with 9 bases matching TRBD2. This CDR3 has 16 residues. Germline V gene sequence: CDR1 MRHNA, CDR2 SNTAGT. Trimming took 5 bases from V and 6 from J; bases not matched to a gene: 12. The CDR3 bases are TGTGCCAGCAGTCTCCAAGCGGGAGGTGTACGGGATACGCAGTATTTT. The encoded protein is CASSLQAGGVRDTQYF.

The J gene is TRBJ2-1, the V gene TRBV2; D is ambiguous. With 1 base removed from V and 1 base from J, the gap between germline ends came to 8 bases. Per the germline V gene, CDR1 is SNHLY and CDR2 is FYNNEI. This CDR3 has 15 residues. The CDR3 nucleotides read TGTGCCAGCAGTGAAGATGTTAGTTCCTACAATGAGCAGTTCTTC. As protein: CASSEDVSSYNEQFF.

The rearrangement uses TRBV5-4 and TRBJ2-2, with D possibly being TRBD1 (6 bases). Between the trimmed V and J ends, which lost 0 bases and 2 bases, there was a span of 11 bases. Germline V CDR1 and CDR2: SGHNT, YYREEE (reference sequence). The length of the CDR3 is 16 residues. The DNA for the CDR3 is TGTGCCAGCAGCTTGGCGACAGGACTCAACACCGGGGAGCTGTTTTTT. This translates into CASSLATGLNTGELFF.

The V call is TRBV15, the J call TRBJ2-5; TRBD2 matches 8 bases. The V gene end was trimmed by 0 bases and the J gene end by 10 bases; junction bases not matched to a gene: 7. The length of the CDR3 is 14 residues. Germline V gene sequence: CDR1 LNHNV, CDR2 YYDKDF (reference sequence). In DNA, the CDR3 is TGTGCCACCAGCAGAGACCGGGGGGGGGAAAGCCAGTACTTC. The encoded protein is CATSRDRGGESQYF.

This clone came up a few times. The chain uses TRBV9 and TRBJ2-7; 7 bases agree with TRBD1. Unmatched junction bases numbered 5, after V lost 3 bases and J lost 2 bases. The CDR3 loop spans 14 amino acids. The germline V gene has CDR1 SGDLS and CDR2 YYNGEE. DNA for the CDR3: TGTGCCAGCAGCGCGGGGACAGACACCTACGAGCAGTACTTC. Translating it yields CASSAGTDTYEQYF.

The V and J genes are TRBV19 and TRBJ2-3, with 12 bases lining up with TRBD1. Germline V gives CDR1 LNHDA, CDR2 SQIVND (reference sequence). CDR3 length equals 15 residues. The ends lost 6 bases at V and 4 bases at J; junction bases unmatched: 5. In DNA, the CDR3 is TGTGCCAGTAGCACCGGGACAGGGGGCGCAGATACGCAGTATTTT. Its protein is CASSTGTGGADTQYF.

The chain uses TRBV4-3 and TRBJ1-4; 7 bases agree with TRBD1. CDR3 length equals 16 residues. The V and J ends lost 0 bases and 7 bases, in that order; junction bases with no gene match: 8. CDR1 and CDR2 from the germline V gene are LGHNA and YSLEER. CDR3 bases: TGCGCCAGCAGCCAAGATCTCGGACAGGAGGCTGAAAAACTGTTTTTT. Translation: CASSQDLGQEAEKLFF.

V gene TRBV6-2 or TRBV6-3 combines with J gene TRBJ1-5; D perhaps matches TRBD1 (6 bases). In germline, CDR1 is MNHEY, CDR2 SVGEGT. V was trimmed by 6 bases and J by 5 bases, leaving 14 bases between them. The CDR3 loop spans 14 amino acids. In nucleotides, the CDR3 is TGTGCCAGCAGCCAGCAGGGGAGTCATCAGCCCCAGCATTTT. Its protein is CASSQQGSHQPQHF.

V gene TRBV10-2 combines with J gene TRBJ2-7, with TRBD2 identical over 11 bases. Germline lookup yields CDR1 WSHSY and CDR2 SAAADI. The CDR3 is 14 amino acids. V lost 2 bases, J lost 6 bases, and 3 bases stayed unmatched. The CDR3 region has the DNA TGCGCCAGCAGTGAGGGACTAGCGGGTCCCGAGCAGTACTTC. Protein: CASSEGLAGPEQYF.